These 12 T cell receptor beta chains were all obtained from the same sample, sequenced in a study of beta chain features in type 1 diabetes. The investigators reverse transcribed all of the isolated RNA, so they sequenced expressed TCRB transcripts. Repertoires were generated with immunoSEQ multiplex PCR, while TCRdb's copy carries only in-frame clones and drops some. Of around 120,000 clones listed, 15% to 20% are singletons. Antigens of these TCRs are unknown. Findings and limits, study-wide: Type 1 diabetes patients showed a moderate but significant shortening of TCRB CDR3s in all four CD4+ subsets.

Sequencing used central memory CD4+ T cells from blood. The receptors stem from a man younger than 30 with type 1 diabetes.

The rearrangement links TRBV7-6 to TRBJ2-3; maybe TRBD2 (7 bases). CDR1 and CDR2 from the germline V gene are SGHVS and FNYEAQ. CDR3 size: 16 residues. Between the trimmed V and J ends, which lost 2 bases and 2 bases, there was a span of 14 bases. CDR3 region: CASSLSSGDNTDTQYF. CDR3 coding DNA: TGTGCCAGCAGCTTATCCAGCGGGGACAACACAGATACGCAGTATTTT.

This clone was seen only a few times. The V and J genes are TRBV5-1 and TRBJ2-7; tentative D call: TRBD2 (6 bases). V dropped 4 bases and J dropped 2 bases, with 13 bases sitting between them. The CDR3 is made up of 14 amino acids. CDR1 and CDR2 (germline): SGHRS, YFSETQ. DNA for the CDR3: TGCGCCAGCAGCGGGGGGACTGTTACCTACGAGCAGTACTTC. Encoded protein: CASSGGTVTYEQYF. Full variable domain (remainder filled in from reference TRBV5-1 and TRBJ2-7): KAGVTQTPRYLIKTRGQQVTLSCSPISGHRSVSWYQQTPGQGLQFLFEYFSETQRNKGNFPGRFSGRQFSNSRSEMNVSTLELGDSALYLCASSGGTVTYEQYFGPGTRLTVT.

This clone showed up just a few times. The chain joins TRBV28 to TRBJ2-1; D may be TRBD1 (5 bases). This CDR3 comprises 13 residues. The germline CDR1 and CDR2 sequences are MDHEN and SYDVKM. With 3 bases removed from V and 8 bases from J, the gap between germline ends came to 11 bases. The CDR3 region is CASSFSQGYEQFF. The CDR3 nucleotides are TGTGCCAGCAGTTTCTCTCAGGGATATGAGCAGTTCTTC.

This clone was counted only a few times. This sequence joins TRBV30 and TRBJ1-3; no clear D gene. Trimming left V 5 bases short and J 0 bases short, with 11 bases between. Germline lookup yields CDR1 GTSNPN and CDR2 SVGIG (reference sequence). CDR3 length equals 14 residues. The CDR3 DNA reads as TGTGCCTGGCACGCGACGGTCTCTGGAAACACCATATATTTT. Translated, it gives CAWHATVSGNTIYF.

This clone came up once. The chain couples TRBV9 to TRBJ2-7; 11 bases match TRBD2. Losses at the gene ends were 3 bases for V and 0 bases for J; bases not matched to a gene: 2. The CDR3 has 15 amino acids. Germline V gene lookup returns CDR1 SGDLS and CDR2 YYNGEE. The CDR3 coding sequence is TGTGCCAGCAGCGCGGGGACTAGCGGCTCCTACGAGCAGTACTTC. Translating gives CASSAGTSGSYEQYF.

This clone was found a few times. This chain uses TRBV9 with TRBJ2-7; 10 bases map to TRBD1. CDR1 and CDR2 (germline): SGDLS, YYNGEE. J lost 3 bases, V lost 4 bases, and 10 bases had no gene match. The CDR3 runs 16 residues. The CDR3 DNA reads TGTGCCAGCAGCTCAAACCGGGACAGGGGTTACTACGAGCAGTACTTC. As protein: CASSSNRDRGYYEQYF.

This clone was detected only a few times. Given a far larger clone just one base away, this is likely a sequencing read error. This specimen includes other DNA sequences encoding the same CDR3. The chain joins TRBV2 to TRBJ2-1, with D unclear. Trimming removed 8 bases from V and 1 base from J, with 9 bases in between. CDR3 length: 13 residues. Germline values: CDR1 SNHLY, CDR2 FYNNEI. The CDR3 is CASGQGSYNEQFF. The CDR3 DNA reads TGTGCCAGCGGGCAAGGGTCCTACAATGAGCAGTTCTTC.

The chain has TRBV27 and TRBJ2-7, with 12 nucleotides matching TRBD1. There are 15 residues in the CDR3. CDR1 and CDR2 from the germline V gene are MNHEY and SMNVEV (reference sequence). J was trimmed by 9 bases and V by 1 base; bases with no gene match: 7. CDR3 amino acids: CASSLLGTGGGVQYF. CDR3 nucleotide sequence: TGTGCCAGCAGTTTATTAGGGACAGGGGGCGGCGTGCAGTACTTC.

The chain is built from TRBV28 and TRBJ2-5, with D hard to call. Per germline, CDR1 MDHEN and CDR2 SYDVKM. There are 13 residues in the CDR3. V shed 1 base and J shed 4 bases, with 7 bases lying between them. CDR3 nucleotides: TGTGCCAGCAGTTTATACGCACTAGAGACCCAGTACTTC. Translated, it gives CASSLYALETQYF.

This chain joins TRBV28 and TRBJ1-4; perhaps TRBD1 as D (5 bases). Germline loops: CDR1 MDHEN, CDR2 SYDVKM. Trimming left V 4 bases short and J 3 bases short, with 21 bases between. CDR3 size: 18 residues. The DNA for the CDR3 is TGTGCCAGCAGTTCGCTTCAAAAGGGGAGCTCAGCTAATGAAAAACTGTTTTTT. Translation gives CASSSLQKGSSANEKLFF.

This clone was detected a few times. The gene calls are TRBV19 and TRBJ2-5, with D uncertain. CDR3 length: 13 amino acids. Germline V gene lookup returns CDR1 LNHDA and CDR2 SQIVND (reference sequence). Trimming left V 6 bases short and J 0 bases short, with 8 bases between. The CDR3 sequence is CASRRMDQETQYF. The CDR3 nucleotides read TGTGCCAGTAGGCGAATGGACCAAGAGACCCAGTACTTC. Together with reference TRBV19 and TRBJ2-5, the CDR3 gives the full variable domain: DGGITQSPKYLFRKEGQNVTLSCEQNLNHDAMYWYRQDPGQGLRLIYYSQIVNDFQKGDIAEGYSVSREKKESFPLTVTSAQKNPTAFYLCASRRMDQETQYFGPGTRLLVL.

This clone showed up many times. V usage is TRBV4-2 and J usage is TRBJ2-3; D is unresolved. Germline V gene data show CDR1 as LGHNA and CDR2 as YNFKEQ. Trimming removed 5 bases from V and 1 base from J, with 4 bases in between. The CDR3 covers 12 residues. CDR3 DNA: TGTGCCAGCAGCTCCGGCACAGATACGCAGTATTTT. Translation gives CASSSGTDTQYF.